The 25 T cell receptor beta chains below were found in one sample sequenced in a study of persistence of HIV-infected CD4 T cells. Cells were stimulated with overlapping HIV-1 Gag 15-mer peptides. Responding CD4+ T cells were sorted by upregulation of both CD40 ligand and CD69. The immunoSEQ assay was version 4, run in survey mode. TCRdb's copy holds only in-frame clones and misses some; the assay was immunoSEQ multiplex PCR. This sample has some 13,000 clones, with 66% found just once. These TCRs are of unknown antigen specificity. The sample consisted of CD4+ T cells sorted from PBMCs after 18-hour stimulation, taken from a patient who received antiretroviral therapy. All receptors come from an adult man with HIV who was CMV-seropositive.

By share, this clone ranks as large. The chain employs TRBV6-4 and TRBJ2-3; 7 bases line up with TRBD1. Germline V gene sequence: CDR1 MRHNA, CDR2 SNTAGT. Trimming removed 6 bases from V and 2 bases from J; junction bases left unmatched: 5. The CDR3 has 14 residues. Here the CDR3 reads CASSRDSDTDTQYF. DNA for the CDR3: TGTGCCAGCAGCCGGGACAGCGACACAGATACGCAGTATTTT.

The gene calls are TRBV4-2 and TRBJ1-1; D remains unclear. Germline V gene data show CDR1 as LGHNA and CDR2 as YNFKEQ. The CDR3 is made up of 16 amino acids. The V end lost 2 bases, the J end lost 1 base, and 14 bases lay between the germline ends. Written as DNA, the CDR3 is TGTGCCAGCAGCCAAAGCGTCCGCAGCCAGAACACTGAAGCTTTCTTT. Its translation: CASSQSVRSQNTEAFF.

The chain links TRBV4-1 to TRBJ2-6, with TRBD1 as a possible D gene (6 bases). Trimming left V 0 bases short and J 2 bases short, with 11 bases between. Germline V lookup: CDR1 MGHRA, CDR2 YSYEKL. The CDR3 length is 17 residues. The CDR3 DNA reads TGCGCCAGCAGCCAAGACAACAGGGTCCCTGGGGCCAACGTCCTGACTTTC. Translating it yields CASSQDNRVPGANVLTF.

V and J are TRBV5-6 and TRBJ1-2; 9 bases align to TRBD1. The CDR3 contains 14 residues. The germline V gene has CDR1 SGHDT and CDR2 YYEEEE. V lost 7 bases to trimming and J lost 7 bases; unmatched junction nucleotides: 11. CDR3 nucleotides: TGTGCCAGCCAGCTATGGGACAGGGCAAGTGGCTACACCTTC. Residues: CASQLWDRASGYTF.

This clone is deemed large. This sequence joins TRBV23-1 and TRBJ2-5; tentative D call: TRBD2 (5 bases). TRBV23-1 belongs to the ORF category, with a function that is uncertain. The ends were cut back, 6 bases at V and 4 bases at J, with 18 bases in the middle. The CDR3 is made up of 15 amino acids. The chain's CDR3 is CASSAAREGRETQYF. CDR3 DNA: TGCGCCAGCAGCGCGGCTCGAGAGGGTAGAGAGACCCAGTACTTC.

The rearrangement joins TRBV10-3 to TRBJ2-5; TRBD1 matches 11 bases. From germline, CDR1 is ENHRY and CDR2 SYGVKD. This CDR3 spans 15 amino acids. V trimming: 4 bases; J trimming: 4 bases; junction bases outside the gene matches: 5. This CDR3 reads CAISGADRGPETQYF. DNA for the CDR3: TGTGCCATCAGTGGTGCGGACAGGGGGCCAGAGACCCAGTACTTC.

The chain recombines TRBV7-6 with TRBJ1-1, with D perhaps TRBD1 (5 bases). The CDR3 sequence is 15 residues long. Germline CDR1 SGHVS, CDR2 FNYEAQ. Trimming took off 2 bases at V and 4 bases at J, with 14 bases between the two ends. DNA for the CDR3: TGTGCCAGCAGCTTAAGAACAGGTTGGGGCACTGAAGCTTTCTTT. Amino acids: CASSLRTGWGTEAFF.

The chain links TRBV11-1 to TRBJ1-3, with 7 bases identical to TRBD1. Germline-derived CDR1 and CDR2 are SGHAT and FQDESV (reference sequence). The CDR3 runs to 15 residues. V trimming: 3 bases; J trimming: 1 base; junction bases outside the gene matches: 3. The CDR3 is CASSFSTGSGNTIYF. For the CDR3, the DNA is TGTGCCAGCAGCTTTTCGACAGGGTCTGGAAACACCATATATTTT.

J is TRBJ2-1 and V is TRBV5-1, with 9 bases that match TRBD1. The V and J ends lost 2 bases and 5 bases, in that order; junction bases with no gene match: 8. The germline V gene has CDR1 SGHRS and CDR2 YFSETQ. The CDR3 totals 16 residues. Written as DNA, the CDR3 is TGCGCCAGCAGCTTAATAAACAGGGGGCAGAACAATGAGCAGTTCTTC. The encoded protein is CASSLINRGQNNEQFF.

The chain recombines TRBV9 with TRBJ2-7, with 11 bases that match TRBD1. With 4 bases clipped from V and 5 bases from J, the junction kept 8 bases outside the gene matches. The CDR3 is 15 residues long. Germline lookup yields CDR1 SGDLS and CDR2 YYNGEE. CDR3 sequence reads: CASSPRDRGYDEQYF. Written as DNA, the CDR3 is TGTGCCAGCAGCCCCAGGGACAGGGGGTACGACGAGCAGTACTTC.

The gene calls are TRBV29-1 and TRBJ2-7, with TRBD2 as a possible D gene (5 bases). With 8 bases removed from V and 6 bases from J, the gap between germline ends came to 20 bases. This CDR3 has 13 amino acids. Germline CDR1 is SQVTM and CDR2 is ANQGSEA. CDR3 bases: TGCAGCTCATCATTCGACGGGATATCCGAGCAGTACTTC. This gives the protein CSSSFDGISEQYF.

This clone ranks as medium-sized (0.01 to 0.1%). The rearrangement joins TRBV4-2 to TRBJ2-1; D is possibly TRBD2 (6 bases). CDR1 is LGHNA, CDR2 YNFKEQ, per germline. There are 18 residues in the CDR3. Trimming pared 2 bases from V and 4 bases from J, leaving 21 bases between. The CDR3: CASSQTQETGTGYNEQFF. The CDR3 DNA reads as TGTGCCAGCAGCCAAACCCAAGAGACCGGGACTGGATACAATGAGCAGTTCTTC.

V is TRBV16 and J is TRBJ1-2; no reliable D call. V was shortened by 2 bases and J by 3 bases, with 13 bases between the two germline ends. The V gene's germline CDR1 is KGHSY and CDR2 FQNENV. This CDR3 spans 15 amino acids. CDR3 in amino acids: CASSQKKDGYYGYTF. The CDR3 DNA sequence: TGTGCCAGCAGCCAAAAAAAGGACGGATACTATGGCTACACCTTC.

The chain joins TRBV29-1 to TRBJ2-1; D not resolved. Germline V lookup: CDR1 SQVTM, CDR2 ANQGSEA. Trimming left V 3 bases short and J 8 bases short, with 8 bases between. The CDR3 contains 11 residues. The chain's CDR3 is CSVESFYEQFF. In nucleotides, the CDR3 is TGCAGCGTTGAGAGCTTTTATGAGCAGTTCTTC.

The sample holds a few counts of this clone. This chain uses TRBV19 with TRBJ1-2; D gene uncertain. Germline V CDR1 and CDR2: LNHDA, SQIVND (reference sequence). V was shortened by 1 base and J by 4 bases, with 13 bases between the two germline ends. There are 15 residues in the CDR3. CDR3 in amino acids: CASSIASGPGYGYTF. The DNA for the CDR3 is TGTGCCAGTAGTATAGCATCGGGCCCCGGCTATGGCTACACCTTC. The full variable domain, in which reference TRBV19 and TRBJ1-2 provide the parts outside the CDR3, is DGGITQSPKYLFRKEGQNVTLSCEQNLNHDAMYWYRQDPGQGLRLIYYSQIVNDFQKGDIAEGYSVSREKKESFPLTVTSAQKNPTAFYLCASSIASGPGYGYTFGSGTRLTVV.

The rearrangement links TRBV5-1 to TRBJ2-2; D uncertain. This CDR3 has 12 amino acids. The V gene's germline CDR1 is SGHRS and CDR2 YFSETQ. V lost 6 bases and J 2 bases, leaving 5 bases between the germline ends. For the CDR3, the DNA is TGCGCCAGCAACTCAAACACCGGGGAGCTGTTTTTT. It specifies CASNSNTGELFF. The full variable domain, in which reference TRBV5-1 and TRBJ2-2 provide the parts outside the CDR3, is KAGVTQTPRYLIKTRGQQVTLSCSPISGHRSVSWYQQTPGQGLQFLFEYFSETQRNKGNFPGRFSGRQFSNSRSEMNVSTLELGDSALYLCASNSNTGELFFGEGSRLTVL.

This clone appeared a few times. The chain combines TRBV29-1 with TRBJ2-3; no reliable D call. The germline V and J ends were trimmed by 5 bases and 0 bases, with 9 bases remaining between them. This CDR3 spans 13 amino acids. Germline V gene sequence: CDR1 SQVTM, CDR2 ANQGSEA. For the CDR3, the DNA is TGCAGCGTTAAAGTAGACAGCACAGATACGCAGTATTTT. Translating it yields CSVKVDSTDTQYF.

V usage is TRBV4-2 and J usage is TRBJ2-7; a possible D gene is TRBD2 (5 bases). The V end was cut by 0 bases, the J end by 6 bases, with 9 bases between. The CDR3 sequence is 13 residues long. Germline V gene data show CDR1 as LGHNA and CDR2 as YNFKEQ. The CDR3 DNA reads TGTGCCAGCAGCCAAGAGCTAGCTCGCGAGCAGTACTTC. This translates into CASSQELAREQYF.

There are a few counts of this clone. The chain couples TRBV27 to TRBJ1-6; D ambiguous. Deletions cut 5 bases from V and 0 bases from J, with 14 bases between. This CDR3 contains 17 residues. Germline lookup yields CDR1 MNHEY and CDR2 SMNVEV (reference sequence). CDR3 in DNA: TGTGCCAGCAGTGTTACGCCGACGAGCTCCTATAATTCACCCCTCCACTTT. Amino acid sequence: CASSVTPTSSYNSPLHF.

The rearrangement links TRBV6-1 to TRBJ2-5; D gene uncertain. The V gene's germline CDR1 is MNHNS and CDR2 SASEGT. Trimming took off 1 base at V and 1 base at J, with 13 bases between the two ends. There are 16 residues in the CDR3. CDR3 residues: CASSEVPATFQETQYF. Here the CDR3 DNA reads TGTGCCAGCAGTGAAGTACCGGCGACATTCCAAGAGACCCAGTACTTC.

The chain joins TRBV2 to TRBJ2-2, with no clear D. This CDR3 contains 14 residues. Deletions cut 6 bases from V and 7 bases from J, with 15 bases between. CDR1 is SNHLY, CDR2 FYNNEI, per germline. This chain's CDR3 is CASRGLAKGGELFF. CDR3 in DNA: TGTGCCAGCAGGGGCCTCGCGAAGGGCGGGGAGCTGTTTTTT.

For the CDR3, the DNA is TGTGCCAGCAGCTCACGGACAGGGGGGTTCGGTGGGGCCAACGTCCTGACTTTC. It encodes CASSSRTGGFGGANVLTF. The V and J genes are TRBV11-2 and TRBJ2-6; 10 nucleotides match TRBD1. Germline CDR1 reads SGHAT; CDR2 reads FQNNGV. Trimming removed 4 bases from V and 3 bases from J; junction bases left unmatched: 9. The CDR3 spans 18 residues.

This sequence joins TRBV19 and TRBJ2-1; 8 positions agree with TRBD2. The CDR3 spans 16 residues. The J segment lost 9 bases and the V segment lost 7 bases, leaving 17 bases of the junction unmatched. Germline values: CDR1 LNHDA, CDR2 SQIVND (reference sequence). The CDR3, as DNA: TGTGCCAGTACCCCAACGACCAGCGGGAGTAGGTTTGAGCAGTTCTTC. Its translation: CASTPTTSGSRFEQFF. Supplemented by reference TRBV19 and TRBJ2-1, the full variable domain reads DGGITQSPKYLFRKEGQNVTLSCEQNLNHDAMYWYRQDPGQGLRLIYYSQIVNDFQKGDIAEGYSVSREKKESFPLTVTSAQKNPTAFYLCASTPTTSGSRFEQFFGPGTRLTVL.

This clone was picked up a small number of times. The chain links TRBV18 to TRBJ2-5; D gene unclear. Germline assignment: CDR1 KGHSH and CDR2 LQKENI. V was cut by 0 bases and J by 2 bases, with 10 bases left in between. The CDR3 sequence is 15 residues long. The CDR3 sequence: CASSPPSYSQETQYF. Written as DNA, the CDR3 is TGTGCCAGCTCACCACCTTCATACAGTCAAGAGACCCAGTACTTC. The full variable domain, with the rest looked up from reference TRBV18 and TRBJ2-5, is NAGVMQNPRHLVRRRGQEARLRCSPMKGHSHVYWYRQLPEEGLKFMVYLQKENIIDESGMPKERFSAEFPKEGPSILRIQQVVRGDSAAYFCASSPPSYSQETQYFGPGTRLLVL.

The genes are TRBV30 and TRBJ1-4, with TRBD1 as a possible D gene (6 bases). The CDR3 totals 15 residues. CDR1 and CDR2 (germline): GTSNPN, SVGIG (reference sequence). Trimming removed 2 bases at V and 7 bases at J, with 17 bases between. CDR3 protein: CAWSPITGNFEKLFF. CDR3 DNA: TGTGCCTGGAGTCCGATAACAGGGAACTTTGAAAAACTGTTTTTT.